This record concerns one T cell receptor (beta chain) sequence. Its antigen is unknown. CDR3 length: 12 residues. The germline CDR1 and CDR2 sequences are SGDLS and YYNGEE. Deletions cut 7 bases from V and 4 bases from J, with 9 bases between. The time point was: blood 2 weeks post-SBRT. This sample's treatment: 15 Gy SBRT to primary tumor, nephrectomy 4 weeks later. Clear cell pathology was present in this patient's renal cell carcinoma. The data belong to a study of radiation and T cells in renal cell carcinoma. About the study: Nephrectomy followed 15 Gy stereotactic body radiation by 4 weeks.

Measured with immunoSEQ multiplex PCR; TCRdb has only the in-frame clones, and not every one. Of 70,000 to 80,000 clones in the sample, 86% are singletons; the top ten hold 20% to 25%. Study-wide results and caveats: In blood, top tumor clones expanded by 2 weeks, shrinking by 4.

The chain links TRBV9 to TRBJ1-5; D not resolved. This specimen consisted of blood, obtained from a patient whose treatment included radiotherapy and nephrectomy. The sequence was obtained from a woman in her forties or fifties with renal cell carcinoma. The CDR3 DNA sequence: TGTGCCAGCCCGGTAGGAAATCAGCCCCAGCATTTT. Residues: CASPVGNQPQHF.